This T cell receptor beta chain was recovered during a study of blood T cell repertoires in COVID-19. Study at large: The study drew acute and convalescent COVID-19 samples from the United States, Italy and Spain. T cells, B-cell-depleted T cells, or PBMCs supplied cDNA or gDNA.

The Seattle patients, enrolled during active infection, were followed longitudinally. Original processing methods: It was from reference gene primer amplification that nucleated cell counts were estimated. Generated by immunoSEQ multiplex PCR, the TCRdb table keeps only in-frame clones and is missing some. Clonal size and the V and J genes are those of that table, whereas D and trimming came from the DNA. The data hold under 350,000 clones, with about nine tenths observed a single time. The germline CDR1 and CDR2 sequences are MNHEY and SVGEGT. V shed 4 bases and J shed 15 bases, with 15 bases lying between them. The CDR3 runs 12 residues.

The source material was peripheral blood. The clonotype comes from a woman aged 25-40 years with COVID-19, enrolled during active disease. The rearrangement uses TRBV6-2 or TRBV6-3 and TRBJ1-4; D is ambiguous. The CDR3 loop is CASSLGGRRVFF. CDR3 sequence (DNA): TGTGCCAGCAGTTTAGGAGGGAGAAGGGTGTTTTTT.